Below, 9 T cell receptor beta chains from the same sample are listed, as sequenced in a study of cytomegalovirus exposure and HLA in healthy donors (dated by TCRdb to about 2017). Library preparation was by the immunoSEQ multiplex PCR assay. The multiplex PCR relied on a mix of 60 forward primers for TCR Vbeta segments and 13 reverse primers for TCR Jbeta segments. TCRdb stores this immuneACCESS table with in-frame sequences only. Part of the clones is absent; in the studies checked, under half of the shortfall reflects unresolved V genes, and no reason is known for the rest. Recorded for this sample are approximately 78,000 clones; around 85% of them occurred a single time. The top ten hold 2.4% of the sample. The sample was PBMCs. The origin of the receptors is a woman aged 50 to 60 in good health and CMV-seronegative.

CDR3 bases: TGTGCCAGCAGTTTACCTACAGGGCTGGACGAGCAGTACTTC. It is translated as CASSLPTGLDEQYF. The chain employs TRBV28 and TRBJ2-7, with D tentatively TRBD1 (6 bases). The CDR3 extends over 14 amino acids. Between the trimmed V and J ends, which lost 2 bases and 5 bases, there was a span of 13 bases. The germline CDR1 and CDR2 sequences are MDHEN and SYDVKM.

The rearrangement links TRBV11-1 to TRBJ2-5; 7 nucleotides line up with TRBD2. CDR1 is SGHAT and CDR2 is FQDESV in the germline V gene (reference sequence). CDR3 size: 14 residues. V dropped 1 base and J dropped 4; count of bases not matched to a gene: 3. CDR3 residues: CASSLEGGGETQYF. DNA for the CDR3: TGTGCCAGCAGCTTAGAGGGCGGGGGAGAGACCCAGTACTTC.

This sequence joins TRBV7-9 and TRBJ2-1; 9 bases line up with TRBD2. The length of the CDR3 is 16 residues. The V segment lost 1 base and the J segment 15 bases; nucleotides outside the gene matches: 16. Germline V gene sequence: CDR1 SEHNR, CDR2 FQNEAQ (reference sequence). The CDR3 nucleotides are TGTGCCAGCAGCTTAGTACGGGTAGCGGGAGCCGGGAGGCGGTTCTTC. Residues: CASSLVRVAGAGRRFF.

The rearrangement uses TRBV29-1 and TRBJ2-4; a weak D match, TRBD2 (7 bases). With 4 bases removed from V and 6 bases from J, the gap between germline ends came to 13 bases. Germline V lookup: CDR1 SQVTM, CDR2 ANQGSEA. The CDR3 has 13 amino acids. The CDR3 loop reads CSVVGLGGNIQYF. The CDR3 nucleotides read TGCAGCGTTGTTGGACTAGGGGGAAACATTCAGTACTTC.

The chain carries TRBV6-5 and TRBJ1-5; 10 bases are shared with TRBD1. Germline V CDR1 and CDR2: MNHEY, SVGAGI. Germline trimming cut 6 bases from V and 1 base from J; bases unmatched to any gene: 3. This CDR3 region has 15 residues. CDR3: CASRPDRGSNQPQHF. The CDR3 DNA follows: TGTGCCAGCAGACCGGACAGGGGGAGCAATCAGCCCCAGCATTTT.

CDR3 bases: TGTGCCAGCAGTGAAGACAGTAGCAATCAGCCCCAGCATTTT. Translation: CASSEDSSNQPQHF. This chain connects TRBV25-1 to TRBJ1-5; the D gene is possibly TRBD1 (5 bases). V shed 2 bases and J shed 0 bases, with 5 bases lying between them. Germline CDR1 and CDR2: MGHDK and SYGVNS. CDR3 length: 14 amino acids.

This clone was observed once. The chain joins TRBV21-1 to TRBJ2-7; TRBD2, as called in the table, went unchecked against the DNA. TRBV21-1 is given as a pseudogene. This CDR3 is built from 22 residues. Written as DNA, the CDR3 is TGTGCCAGCAGCTTAAAGGGGGGGCCACTAGCGGGAGGTATCCCCGATTTCTACGAGCAGTACTTC. Amino acid sequence: CASSLKGGPLAGGIPDFYEQYF.

As regards this clone: The sample has other DNA sequences that encode this CDR3 too. V usage is TRBV5-4 and J usage is TRBJ1-2; D is ambiguous. This CDR3 is built from 13 residues. The germline CDR1 and CDR2 sequences are SGHNT and YYREEE (reference sequence). V was pared by 5 bases and J by 2 bases, with 10 bases between. The CDR3 loop reads CASSPERNYGYTF. The CDR3 nucleotides read TGTGCCAGCAGTCCGGAGAGGAACTATGGCTACACCTTC. Full variable domain (outside the CDR3, taken from reference TRBV5-4 and TRBJ1-2): ETGVTQSPTHLIKTRGQQVTLRCSSQSGHNTVSWYQQALGQGPQFIFQYYREEENGRGNFPPRFSGLQFPNYSSELNVNALELDDSALYLCASSPERNYGYTFGSGTRLTVV.

The V call is TRBV28, the J call TRBJ1-4, with 8 bases matching TRBD1. The CDR3 extends over 13 amino acids. Looked up from germline, CDR1 is MDHEN and CDR2 is SYDVKM. Trimming removed 2 bases from V and 14 bases from J; junction bases left unmatched: 7. In DNA form, the CDR3 reads TGTGCCAGCAGTTTAACCCGACAGGGGTTCCTGTTTTTT. Translated: CASSLTRQGFLFF. The full variable domain, rest sourced from reference TRBV28 and TRBJ1-4, is DVKVTQSSRYLVKRTGEKVFLECVQDMDHENMFWYRQDPGLGLRLIYFSYDVKMKEKGDIPEGYSVSREKKERFSLILESASTNQTSMYLCASSLTRQGFLFFGSGTQLSVL.